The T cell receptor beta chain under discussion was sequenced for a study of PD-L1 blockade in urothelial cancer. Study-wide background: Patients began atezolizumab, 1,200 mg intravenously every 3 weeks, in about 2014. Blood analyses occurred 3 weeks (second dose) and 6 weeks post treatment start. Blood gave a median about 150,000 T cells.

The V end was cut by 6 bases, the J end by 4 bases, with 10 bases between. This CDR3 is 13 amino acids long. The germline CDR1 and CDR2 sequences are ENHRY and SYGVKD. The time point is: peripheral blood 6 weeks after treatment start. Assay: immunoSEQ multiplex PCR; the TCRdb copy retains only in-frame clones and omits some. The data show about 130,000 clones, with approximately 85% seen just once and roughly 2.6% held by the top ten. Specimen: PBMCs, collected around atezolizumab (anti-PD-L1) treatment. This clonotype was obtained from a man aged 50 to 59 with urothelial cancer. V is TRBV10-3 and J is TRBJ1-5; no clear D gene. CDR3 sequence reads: CAISGFWNQPQHF. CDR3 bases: TGTGCCATCAGCGGTTTCTGGAATCAGCCCCAGCATTTT.